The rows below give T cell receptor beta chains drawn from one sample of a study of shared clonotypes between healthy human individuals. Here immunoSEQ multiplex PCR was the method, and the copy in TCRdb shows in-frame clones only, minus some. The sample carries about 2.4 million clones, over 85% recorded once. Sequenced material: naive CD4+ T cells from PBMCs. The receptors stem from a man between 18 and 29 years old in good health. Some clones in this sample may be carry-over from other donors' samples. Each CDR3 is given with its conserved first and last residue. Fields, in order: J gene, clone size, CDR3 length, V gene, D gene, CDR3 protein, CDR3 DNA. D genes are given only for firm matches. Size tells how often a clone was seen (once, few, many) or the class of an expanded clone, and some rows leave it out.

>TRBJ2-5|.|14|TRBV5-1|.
CASSLEGTGETQYF
TGCGCCAGCAGCTTGGAGGGTACTGGAGAGACCCAGTACTTC
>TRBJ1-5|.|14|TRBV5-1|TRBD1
CASSLGDSQSPQHF
TGCGCCAGCAGCTTGGGGGACAGCCAATCGCCCCAGCATTTT
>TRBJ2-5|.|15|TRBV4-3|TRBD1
CASSHGQGVGETQYF
TGCGCCAGCAGCCACGGACAGGGGGTAGGAGAGACCCAGTACTTC
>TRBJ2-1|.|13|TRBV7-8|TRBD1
CASSQVPQGEQFF
TGTGCCAGCAGCCAAGTGCCACAGGGGGAGCAGTTCTTC
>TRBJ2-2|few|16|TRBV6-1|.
CASSEDGGAARRELFF
TGTGCCAGCAGTGAAGATGGAGGAGCGGCCAGGAGGGAGCTGTTTTTT
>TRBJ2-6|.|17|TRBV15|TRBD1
CATVPTEGAPGANVLTF
TGTGCCACCGTCCCTACTGAGGGGGCGCCTGGGGCCAACGTCCTGACTTTC
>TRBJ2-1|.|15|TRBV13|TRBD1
CASSPLDRGSSKQFF
TGTGCCAGCAGCCCCCTGGACAGGGGAAGTAGTAAGCAGTTCTTC
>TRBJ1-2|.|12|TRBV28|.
CASSLLRYGYTF
TGTGCCAGCAGTTTGCTGCGTTATGGCTACACCTTC
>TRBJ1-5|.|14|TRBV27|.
CASSRGEGNQPQHF
TGTGCCAGCAGTAGAGGGGAAGGCAATCAGCCCCAGCATTTT
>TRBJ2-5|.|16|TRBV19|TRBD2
CASSLGRGVPGETQYF
TGTGCCAGTAGTCTAGGGCGGGGGGTGCCCGGAGAGACCCAGTACTTC
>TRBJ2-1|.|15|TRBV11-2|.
CASSSPLSSYNEQFF
TGTGCCAGCAGCTCCCCATTATCGTCCTACAATGAGCAGTTCTTC
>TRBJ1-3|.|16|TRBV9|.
CASSVEQGSSGNTIYF
TGTGCCAGCAGCGTGGAACAGGGTTCCTCTGGAAACACCATATATTTT
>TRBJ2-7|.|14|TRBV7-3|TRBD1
CASRLDRSSYEQYF
TGTGCCAGCAGGTTGGACAGGAGCTCCTACGAGCAGTACTTC
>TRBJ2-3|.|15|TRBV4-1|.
CASSQVYYRTDTQYF
TGCGCCAGCAGCCAAGTGTACTACCGCACAGATACGCAGTATTTT
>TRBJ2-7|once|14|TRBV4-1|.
CASSQRGVGYEQYF
TGCGCCAGCAGCCAGAGGGGGGTAGGGTACGAGCAGTACTTC
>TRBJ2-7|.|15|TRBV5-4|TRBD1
CASSPGRDSVYEQYF
TGTGCCAGCAGTCCCGGACGGGACAGTGTCTACGAGCAGTACTTC
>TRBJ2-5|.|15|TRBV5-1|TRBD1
CASSHGTALQETQYF
TGCGCCAGCAGCCACGGGACAGCGCTTCAAGAGACCCAGTACTTC
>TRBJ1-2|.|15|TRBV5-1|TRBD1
CASSSSGGGGYGYTF
TGCGCCAGCAGCTCCTCAGGGGGGGGAGGCTATGGCTACACCTTC
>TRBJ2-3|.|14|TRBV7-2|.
CASSFLRGTDTQYF
TGTGCCAGCAGCTTTCTCCGGGGCACAGATACGCAGTATTTT
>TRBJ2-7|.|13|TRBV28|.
CASSPAYSYEQYF
TGTGCCAGCAGTCCCGCATACTCCTACGAGCAGTACTTC
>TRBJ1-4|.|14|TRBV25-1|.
CASSESVLREKLFF
TGTGCCAGCAGTGAATCCGTCTTAAGGGAAAAACTGTTTTTT
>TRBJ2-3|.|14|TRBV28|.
CASSQTAGTDTQYF
TGTGCCAGCAGTCAAACAGCCGGCACAGATACGCAGTATTTT
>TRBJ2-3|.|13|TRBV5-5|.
CASSFRGTDTQYF
TGTGCCAGCAGCTTCAGGGGCACAGATACGCAGTATTTT
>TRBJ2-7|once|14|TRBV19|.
CASSIRLANYEQYF
TGTGCCAGTAGTATACGGCTAGCGAACTACGAGCAGTACTTC
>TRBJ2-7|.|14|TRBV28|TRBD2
CASGTTSNAYEQYF
TGTGCCAGCGGGACGACTAGCAACGCCTACGAGCAGTACTTC
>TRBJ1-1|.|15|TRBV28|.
CASSPRDRPYTEAFF
TGTGCCAGCAGTCCCCGGGACCGACCGTACACTGAAGCTTTCTTT
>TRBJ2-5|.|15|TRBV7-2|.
CASKSAPRGGETQYF
TGTGCCAGCAAATCGGCCCCTAGGGGCGGAGAGACCCAGTACTTC
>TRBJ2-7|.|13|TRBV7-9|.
CASSLAGIYEQYF
TGTGCCAGCAGCTTAGCGGGGATCTACGAGCAGTACTTC
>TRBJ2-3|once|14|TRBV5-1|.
CASSLEGSGDTQYF
TGCGCCAGCAGCTTGGAGGGGAGTGGAGATACGCAGTATTTT
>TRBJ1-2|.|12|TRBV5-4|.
CASSAYLEGYTF
TGTGCCAGCAGCGCATATTTGGAGGGCTACACCTTC
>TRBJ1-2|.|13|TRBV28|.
CASNNVEGRGYTF
TGTGCCAGCAACAATGTAGAGGGACGCGGCTACACCTTC
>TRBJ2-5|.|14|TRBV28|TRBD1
CATRGTGNQETQYF
TGTGCCACCAGGGGGACGGGAAACCAAGAGACCCAGTACTTC
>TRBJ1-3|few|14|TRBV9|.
CASSAGSSGNTIYF
TGTGCCAGCAGCGCGGGGAGTTCTGGAAACACCATATATTTT
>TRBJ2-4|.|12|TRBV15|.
CATSRDRRVGYF
TGTGCCACCAGCAGAGACCGGAGAGTTGGGTACTTC
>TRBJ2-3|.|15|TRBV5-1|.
CASSSALGGTDTQYF
TGCGCCAGCAGTTCCGCTTTAGGGGGCACAGATACGCAGTATTTT
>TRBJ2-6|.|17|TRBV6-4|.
CASSSSTRQSRANVLTF
TGTGCCAGCAGTAGTAGCACACGACAAAGTCGGGCCAACGTCCTGACTTTC
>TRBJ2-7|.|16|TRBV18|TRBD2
CASSPPAGGPLGEQYF
TGTGCCAGCTCACCACCGGCGGGAGGGCCTTTGGGCGAGCAGTACTTC
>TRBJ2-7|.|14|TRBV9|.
CASSVGGHSYEQYF
TGTGCCAGCAGCGTGGGGGGACACTCCTACGAGCAGTACTTC
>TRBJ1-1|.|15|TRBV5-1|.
CASSLVSQGSTEAFF
TGCGCCAGCAGCTTGGTCTCTCAGGGCAGCACTGAAGCTTTCTTT
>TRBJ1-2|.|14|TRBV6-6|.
CASSYDAARTGYTF
TGTGCCAGCAGTTACGACGCGGCACGAACCGGCTACACCTTC
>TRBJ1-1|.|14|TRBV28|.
CASSPAGGDTEAFF
TGTGCCAGCAGTCCTGCTGGGGGGGACACTGAAGCTTTCTTT
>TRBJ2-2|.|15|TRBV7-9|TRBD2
CASSRLAANTGELFF
TGTGCCAGCAGCAGACTAGCGGCGAACACCGGGGAGCTGTTTTTT
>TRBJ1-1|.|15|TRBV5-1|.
CASSLAMGANTEAFF
TGCGCCAGCAGCTTGGCAATGGGGGCCAACACTGAAGCTTTCTTT
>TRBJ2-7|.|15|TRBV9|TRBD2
CASSVGLAGENEQYF
TGTGCCAGCAGCGTCGGACTAGCGGGAGAGAACGAGCAGTACTTC
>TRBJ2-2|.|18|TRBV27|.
CASSSQAQEGYLTGELFF
TGTGCCAGCAGTTCCCAAGCCCAAGAAGGATACCTAACCGGGGAGCTGTTTTTT
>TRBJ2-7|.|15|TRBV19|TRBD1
CASSTQDRGAYEQYF
TGTGCCAGTAGTACCCAGGACAGGGGAGCCTACGAGCAGTACTTC
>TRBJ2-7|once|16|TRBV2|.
CASSALLTGGSYEQYF
TGTGCCAGCAGTGCCCTCCTGACAGGCGGCTCCTACGAGCAGTACTTC